Presented here are 8 T cell receptor beta chains from one specimen sequenced in a study of T cells after yellow fever vaccination. TCRdb re-analysed the 5' RACE reads in MiXCR, keeping a single row per CDR3 protein. Counted here are about 630,000 distinct CDR3 sequences, 9% to 15% occurring once; the ten biggest clones make up just under 15%. Specimen: PBMCs, collected on the day of the yellow fever booster vaccination. The receptors originated from a man aged 25 to 40 who received the YFV17D yellow fever vaccine.

This clonotype was seen only a few times. The chain recombines TRBV7-9 with TRBJ2-6; possibly TRBD2 for D (6 bases). Per the germline V gene, CDR1 is SEHNR and CDR2 is FQNEAQ (reference sequence). V lost 4 bases, J lost 4 bases, and 14 bases lay in between. The CDR3 length is 16 residues. CDR3 sequence: CASSSRRRDGANVLTF. The CDR3 DNA reads TGTGCCAGCAGCTCCCGGCGGAGGGACGGGGCCAACGTCCTGACTTTC.

This clonotype was counted at least ten times. V and J are TRBV7-8 and TRBJ2-3; no clear D gene. This CDR3 has 14 amino acids. The V end was cut by 1 base, the J end by 5 bases, with 10 bases between. Germline CDR1 SGHVS, CDR2 FQNEAQ. The CDR3 region is CASSLGSAEDTQYF. The CDR3 DNA sequence: TGTGCCAGCAGCTTAGGTTCGGCGGAAGATACGCAGTATTTT.

The gene calls are TRBV5-1 and TRBJ2-5; 8 nucleotides match TRBD1. CDR1 is SGHRS, CDR2 YFSETQ, per germline. The V and J ends lost 5 bases and 3 bases, in that order; junction bases with no gene match: 12. This CDR3 region has 16 residues. The CDR3 loop reads CASRSSEDRVEETQYF. Here the CDR3 DNA reads TGCGCCAGCAGGTCTTCCGAGGACAGGGTGGAAGAGACCCAGTACTTC.

The gene calls are TRBV7-2 and TRBJ2-6; D call uncertain. Germline loops: CDR1 SGHTA, CDR2 FQGNSA. CDR3 length: 15 amino acids. The germline V and J ends were trimmed by 5 bases and 2 bases, with 10 bases remaining between them. The CDR3 loop is CASSQVGAGANVLTF. CDR3 DNA sequence: TGTGCCAGCAGCCAGGTTGGCGCTGGGGCCAACGTCCTGACTTTC.

This clonotype was detected only a few times. The rearrangement links TRBV7-2 to TRBJ2-1; 7 nucleotides match TRBD2. Losses at the gene ends were 10 bases for V and 4 bases for J; bases not matched to a gene: 4. The CDR3 has 12 residues. CDR1 and CDR2 from the germline V gene are SGHTA and FQGNSA. Here the CDR3 DNA reads TGTGCCACTAGCGGTGGGTACAATGAGCAGTTCTTC. Protein sequence: CATSGGYNEQFF. Full variable domain (missing parts from reference TRBV7-2 and TRBJ2-1): GAGVSQSPSNKVTEKGKDVELRCDPISGHTALYWYRQSLGQGLEFLIYFQGNSAPDKSGLPSDRFSAERTGGSVSTLTIQRTQQEDSAVYLCATSGGYNEQFFGPGTRLTVL.

This rearrangement joins TRBV29-1 to TRBJ2-2; D not resolved. This CDR3 has 16 residues. Trimming removed 7 bases from V and 1 base from J, with 19 bases in between. CDR1 is SQVTM, CDR2 ANQGSEA, per germline. DNA of the CDR3: TGCAGCGCTAGGGTTTCCTGGAGAGGGAACACCGGGGAGCTGTTTTTT. This gives the protein CSARVSWRGNTGELFF.

The rearrangement links TRBV12-3 or TRBV12-4 to TRBJ2-7; D gene ambiguous. This CDR3 has 15 residues. Between the trimmed V and J ends, which lost 1 base and 4 bases, there was a span of 14 bases. The CDR3 DNA follows: TGTGCCAGCAGTTTAGAGCACAAGGGTGTATACGAGCAGTACTTC. This encodes CASSLEHKGVYEQYF.

The chain's CDR3 is CSARPPGAGYNEQFF. The CDR3 DNA sequence: TGCAGTGCTAGACCTCCTGGAGCGGGCTACAATGAGCAGTTCTTC. This chain links TRBV20-1 with TRBJ2-1; D is possibly TRBD2 (6 bases). Trimming took 2 bases from V and 3 from J, leaving 14 bases between them. The length of the CDR3 is 15 residues. Looked up from germline, CDR1 is DFQATT and CDR2 is SNEGSKA (reference sequence).